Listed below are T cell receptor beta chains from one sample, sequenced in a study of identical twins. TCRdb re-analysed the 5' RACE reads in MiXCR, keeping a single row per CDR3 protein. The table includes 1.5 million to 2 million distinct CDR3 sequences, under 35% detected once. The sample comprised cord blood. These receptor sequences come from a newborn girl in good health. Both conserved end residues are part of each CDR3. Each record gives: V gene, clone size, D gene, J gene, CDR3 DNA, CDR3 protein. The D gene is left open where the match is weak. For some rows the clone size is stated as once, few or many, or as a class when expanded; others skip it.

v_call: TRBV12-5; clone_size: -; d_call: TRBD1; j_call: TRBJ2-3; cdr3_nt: TGTGCTAGTGGTTTGCGGGACAGGGGGCGCACAGATACGCAGTATTTT; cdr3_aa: CASGLRDRGRTDTQYF
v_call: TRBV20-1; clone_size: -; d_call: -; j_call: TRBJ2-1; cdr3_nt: TGCAGTGTTCGGTACTCCTCGGATTACAATGAGCAGTTCTTC; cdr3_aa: CSVRYSSDYNEQFF
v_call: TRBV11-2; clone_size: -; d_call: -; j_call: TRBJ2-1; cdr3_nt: TGTGCCAGCAGCTTAGAAGCGTTTTACAATGAGCAGTTCTTC; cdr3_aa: CASSLEAFYNEQFF
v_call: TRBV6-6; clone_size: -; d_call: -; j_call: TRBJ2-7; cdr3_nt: TGTGCCAGCAGTTACTCCGAGGGGCCCTACGAGCAGTACTTC; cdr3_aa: CASSYSEGPYEQYF
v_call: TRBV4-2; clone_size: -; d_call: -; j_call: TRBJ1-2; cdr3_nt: TGTGCCAGCAGCCCCCGGCCGAGGGAGGGCTACACCTTC; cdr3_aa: CASSPRPREGYTF
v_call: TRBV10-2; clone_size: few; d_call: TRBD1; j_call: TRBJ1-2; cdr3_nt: TGCGCCAGCTGGGACAGTCTGAATGGCTACACCTTC; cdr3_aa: CASWDSLNGYTF
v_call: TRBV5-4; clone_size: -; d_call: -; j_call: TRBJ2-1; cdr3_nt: TGTGCCAGCAAGGCGACTTTTACAATCAGGGAGCAGTTCTTC; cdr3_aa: CASKATFTIREQFF
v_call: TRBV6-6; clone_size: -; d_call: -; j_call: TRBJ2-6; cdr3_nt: TGTGCCAGCAGTTACTCAGGGGCTGGCGGGGCCAACGTCCTGACTTTC; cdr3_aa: CASSYSGAGGANVLTF
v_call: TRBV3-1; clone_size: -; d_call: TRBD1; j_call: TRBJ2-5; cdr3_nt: TGTGCCGGCAGCCAAGGGACAGGTGATTTGAGGACCCAGTACTTC; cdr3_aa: CAGSQGTGDLRTQYF
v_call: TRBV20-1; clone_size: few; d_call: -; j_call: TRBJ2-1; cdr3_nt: TGCAGTGCTAGAATTGTTGACACCAGGGTCCTTACCTACAATGAGCAGTTCTTC; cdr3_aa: CSARIVDTRVLTYNEQFF
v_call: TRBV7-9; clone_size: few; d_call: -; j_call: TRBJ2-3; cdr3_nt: TGTGCCAGCAGCCTCGAGACAGGTTCTACGCAGTATTTT; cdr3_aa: CASSLETGSTQYF
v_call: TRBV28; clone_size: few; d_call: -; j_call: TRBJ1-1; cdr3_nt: TGTGCCAGCAGTTTGTACGGGACAGAAGCTTTCTTT; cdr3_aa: CASSLYGTEAFF
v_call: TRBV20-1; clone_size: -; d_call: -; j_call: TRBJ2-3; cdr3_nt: TGCAGTGTTCCAGCGATAACAGGGATAGATACGCAGTATTTT; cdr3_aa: CSVPAITGIDTQYF
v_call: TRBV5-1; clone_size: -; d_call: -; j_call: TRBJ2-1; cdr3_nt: TGCGCCAGCAGCTCCTTTTTTCGTGGTGGTTACAATGAGCAGTTCTTC; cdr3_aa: CASSSFFRGGYNEQFF
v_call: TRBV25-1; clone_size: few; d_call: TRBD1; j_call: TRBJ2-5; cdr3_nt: TGTGCCAGCAGGCGGACAGGTGTCCGCGGAGCCCAGTACTTC; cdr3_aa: CASRRTGVRGAQYF
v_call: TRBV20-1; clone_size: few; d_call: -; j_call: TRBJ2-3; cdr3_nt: TGCAGTGCTCACCTCGGCACATCTAGCACAGATACGCAGTATTTT; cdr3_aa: CSAHLGTSSTDTQYF
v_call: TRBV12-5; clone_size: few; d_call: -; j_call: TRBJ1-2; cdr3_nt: TGTGCTAGTGGTTTGTCGGACAGACCTAACTATGGCTACACCTTC; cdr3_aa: CASGLSDRPNYGYTF
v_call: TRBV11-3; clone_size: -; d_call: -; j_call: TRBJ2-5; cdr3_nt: TGTGCCAGCAGCTTCCCACTGGCGGAGATAGAGACCCAGTACTTC; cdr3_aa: CASSFPLAEIETQYF
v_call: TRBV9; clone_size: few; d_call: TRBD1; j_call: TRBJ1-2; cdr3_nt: TGTGCCAGCAGCGTCCGGGACAGGGGAAACTATGGCTACACCTTC; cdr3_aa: CASSVRDRGNYGYTF
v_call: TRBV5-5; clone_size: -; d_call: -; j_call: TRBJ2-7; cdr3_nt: TGTGCCAGCAGCTGGCCCGGGGGCCCCCACGAGCAGTACTTC; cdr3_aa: CASSWPGGPHEQYF
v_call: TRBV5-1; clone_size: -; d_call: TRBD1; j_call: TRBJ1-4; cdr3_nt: TGCGCCAGCAGCCCCTCGACAGGGGTCGCAAATTTTAATGAAAAACTGTTTTTT; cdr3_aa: CASSPSTGVANFNEKLFF
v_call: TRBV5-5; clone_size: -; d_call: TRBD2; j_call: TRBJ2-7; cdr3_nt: TGTGCCAGCAGCTTGGCGAGACTAGCGGACTCCTACGAGCAGTACTTC; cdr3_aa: CASSLARLADSYEQYF
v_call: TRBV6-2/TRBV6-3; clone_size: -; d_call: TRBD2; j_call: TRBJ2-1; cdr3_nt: TGTGCCAGCAGTTACAGAGTAGCGGGGGGGAATGAGCAGTTCTTC; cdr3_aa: CASSYRVAGGNEQFF
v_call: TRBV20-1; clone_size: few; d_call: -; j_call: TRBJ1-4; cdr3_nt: TGCAGTGCTAGTCTCTCCAGGGGCAGTAATGAAAAACTGTTTTTT; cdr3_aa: CSASLSRGSNEKLFF
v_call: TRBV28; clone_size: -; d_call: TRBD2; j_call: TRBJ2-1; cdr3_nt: TGTGCCAGCAGGCCTAGCGGGAGGGCCAATGAGCAGTTCTTC; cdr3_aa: CASRPSGRANEQFF
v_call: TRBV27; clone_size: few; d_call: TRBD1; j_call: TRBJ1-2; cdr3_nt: TGTGCCAGCAGTCAAACAGGGGGCAGAGGTGGCTACACCTTC; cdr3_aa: CASSQTGGRGGYTF
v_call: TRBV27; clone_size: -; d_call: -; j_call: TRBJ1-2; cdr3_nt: TGTGCCAGCAGTTTATCCGGGGGCCTAAACTATGGCTACACCTTC; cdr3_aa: CASSLSGGLNYGYTF